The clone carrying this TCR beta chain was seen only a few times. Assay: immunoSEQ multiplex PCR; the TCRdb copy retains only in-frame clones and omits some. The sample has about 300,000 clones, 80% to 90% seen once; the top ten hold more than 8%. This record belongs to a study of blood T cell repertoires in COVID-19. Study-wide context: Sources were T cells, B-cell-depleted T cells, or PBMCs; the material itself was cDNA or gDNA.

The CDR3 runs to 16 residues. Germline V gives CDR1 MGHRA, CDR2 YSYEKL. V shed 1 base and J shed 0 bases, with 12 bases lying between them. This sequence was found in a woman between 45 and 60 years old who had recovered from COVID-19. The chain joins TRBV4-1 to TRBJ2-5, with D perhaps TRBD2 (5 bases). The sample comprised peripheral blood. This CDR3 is CASSQGGLTYQETQYF. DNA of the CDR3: TGCGCCAGCAGCCAAGGAGGACTGACGTACCAAGAGACCCAGTACTTC.